This entry lists 17 T cell receptor beta chains sequenced from one sample in a study of T cell clonality in common variable immunodeficiency. Overall study findings and caveats: Fewer deletions and N-nucleotide insertions were reportedly seen in common variable immunodeficiency TCR beta sequences.

The antigens these receptors bind are not known. Repertoires were generated with immunoSEQ multiplex PCR, while TCRdb's copy carries only in-frame clones and drops some. Singletons are absent from the sample, which has roughly 34,000 clones. Sequencing used peripheral blood mononuclear cells. These receptors were collected from a human donor with common variable immunodeficiency.

There are many counts of this clone. The observed sequence ends 3 residues before the CDR3 terminus, with the missing tail filled in from the germline J gene. The J gene is TRBJ2-7, the V gene TRBV18; TRBD1 matches at 9 bases. The germline V gene encodes CDR1 KGHSH and CDR2 LQKENI. The trim removed 3 bases at V and 2 bases at J, leaving 2 bases unmatched. This CDR3 spans 14 amino acids. The CDR3 bases that were read are TGTGCCAGCTCACCCCGGGACAGGGCCTACGAG. Protein sequence: CASSPRDRAYE. The complete CDR3 reads CASSPRDRAYEQYF.

As to this clone: The read ends 3 residues before the CDR3 terminus; that terminus is restored from the germline J gene. The chain employs TRBV30 and TRBJ1-1, with TRBD1 matching over 7 bases. CDR1 is GTSNPN, CDR2 SVGIG, per germline (reference sequence). The ends lost 2 bases at V and 0 bases at J; junction bases unmatched: 3. The CDR3 has 14 residues. The part of the CDR3 DNA that was read is TGTGCCTGGAGTCACGACAGGGTGAACACTGAA. Translating gives CAWSHDRVNTE. The complete CDR3 reads CAWSHDRVNTEAFF.

As concerns this clone: The sequenced fragment ends 3 residues before the CDR3 boundary, so the rest is inferred from the germline J gene. The chain carries TRBV7-2 and TRBJ2-5, with a possible D match to TRBD2 (6 bases). CDR3 length: 14 residues. Germline lookup yields CDR1 SGHTA and CDR2 FQGNSA. V lost 5 bases and J 4 bases, leaving 14 bases between the germline ends. The CDR3 sequence is CASSPGYGGETQYF. The CDR3 DNA, read in part, is TGTGCCAGCAGCCCGGGGTACGGGGGAGAGACC. The whole variable domain, remainder taken from reference TRBV7-2 and TRBJ2-5, is GAGVSQSPSNKVTEKGKDVELRCDPISGHTALYWYRQSLGQGLEFLIYFQGNSAPDKSGLPSDRFSAERTGGSVSTLTIQRTQQEDSAVYLCASSPGYGGETQYFGPGTRLLVL.

Comment on this clone: The CDR3 end falls 3 residues outside the read, so it is completed with the germline J gene. The chain uses TRBV6-2 or TRBV6-3 and TRBJ2-5; no firm D call. The CDR3 loop spans 12 amino acids. Looked up from germline, CDR1 is MNHEY and CDR2 is SVGEGT. Trimming stripped 2 bases from V and 5 bases from J, with 6 bases between. The CDR3 here is CASSYPPETQYF. The sequenced CDR3 bases are TGTGCCAGCAGTTACCCCCCGGAGACC.

This clone was detected only a few times. The read finishes 3 residues shy of the CDR3 end, and the germline J gene is used to complete it. The chain couples TRBV7-3 to TRBJ2-7, with 7 nucleotides matching TRBD1. Germline trimming cut 6 bases from V and 4 bases from J; bases unmatched to any gene: 6. In germline, CDR1 is SGHTA, CDR2 FQGTGA. The CDR3 is 13 amino acids. The CDR3 spells CASRGEGAYEQYF. The CDR3 bases that were read are TGTGCCAGCAGGGGCGAGGGGGCTTACGAG.

The table lists this clone with many counts. The observed sequence ends 3 residues before the CDR3 terminus, with the missing tail filled in from the germline J gene. The chain recombines TRBV4-1 with TRBJ2-5, with TRBD2 matching over 8 bases. The CDR3 is 16 residues long. V shed 0 bases and J 4 bases; nucleotides not matched to a gene: 7. Germline V gene sequence: CDR1 MGHRA, CDR2 YSYEKL. Partial CDR3 DNA: TGCGCCAGCAGCCAAGATCGAGCGGGAGTGCGAGAGACC. Translation: CASSQDRAGVRET. The CDR3 as a whole reads CASSQDRAGVRETQYF.

This clone was observed a handful of times. The read ends 3 residues early relative to the CDR3; the germline J gene fills the gap. This chain connects TRBV20-1 to TRBJ2-5; 8 bases align to TRBD2. The CDR3 is 14 amino acids. The germline gives CDR1 DFQATT, CDR2 SNEGSKA (reference sequence). After removal of 5 bases from V and 4 bases from J, the junction contained 9 bases not matched to a gene. CDR3 sequence: CSASRAGVGETQYF. The sequenced CDR3 bases are TGCAGTGCTTCCCGAGCGGGAGTGGGAGAGACC.

Within the sample, this clone is medium-sized (0.01 to 0.1%). From the germline J gene comes the end of the CDR3, since the read stops 3 residues before it. The rearrangement links TRBV29-1 to TRBJ2-7; no reliable D call. Trimming removed 4 bases from V and 1 base from J, with 11 bases in between. Germline V CDR1 and CDR2: SQVTM, ANQGSEA. The CDR3 totals 13 residues. Partial CDR3 DNA: TGCAGCGTTGTAAGTGACACTTCCTACGAG. Protein sequence: CSVVSDTSYE. The entire CDR3 protein is CSVVSDTSYEQYF.

A remark on this clone: The read stops 3 residues short of the end of the CDR3; the missing end is completed from the germline J gene. The chain combines TRBV2 with TRBJ2-7, with D tentatively TRBD2 (5 bases). Germline V lookup: CDR1 SNHLY, CDR2 FYNNEI. The CDR3 runs to 12 residues. V dropped 5 bases and J dropped 4 bases, with 9 bases sitting between them. CDR3 DNA, as far as it was read: TGTGCCAGCAGTCGGACTCGTTACGAG. This translates into CASSRTRYE. The entire CDR3 reads CASSRTRYEQYF. Supplemented by reference TRBV2 and TRBJ2-7, the full variable domain reads EPEVTQTPSHQVTQMGQEVILRCVPISNHLYFYWYRQILGQKVEFLVSFYNNEISEKSEIFDDQFSVERPDGSNFTLKIRSTKLEDSAMYFCASSRTRYEQYFGPGTRLTVT.

As regards this clone: The CDR3 end is not reached by the read, which stops 3 residues before it; the germline J gene fills it in. V usage is TRBV19 and J usage is TRBJ1-5; D possibly corresponds to TRBD1 (6 bases). The CDR3 length is 15 residues. In germline, CDR1 is LNHDA, CDR2 SQIVND (reference sequence). Trimming removed 3 bases from V and 2 bases from J, with 11 bases in between. CDR3 residues: CASSIDQGRNQPQHF. Partial CDR3 DNA: TGTGCCAGTAGTATTGATCAGGGGCGCAATCAGCCC.

This clone was recorded at least ten times. The CDR3 end is not reached by the read, which stops 3 residues before it; the germline J gene fills it in. The rearrangement links TRBV20-1 to TRBJ2-4, with 8 nucleotides matching TRBD2. The V segment lost 0 bases and the J segment 3 bases; nucleotides outside the gene matches: 7. Germline V gives CDR1 DFQATT, CDR2 SNEGSKA (reference sequence). The CDR3 loop spans 16 amino acids. The CDR3 protein is CSARELAELGKNIQYF. The CDR3 DNA, read in part, is TGCAGTGCTAGAGAACTAGCGGAGCTGGGCAAAAACATT.

Regarding this clone: The read terminates 3 residues before the CDR3 end, so the remaining end is supplied by the germline J gene. The J gene is TRBJ1-1, the V gene TRBV20-1, with D hard to call. This CDR3 contains 16 residues. Between the trimmed V and J ends, which lost 0 bases and 0 bases, there was a span of 14 bases. The V gene's germline CDR1 is DFQATT and CDR2 SNEGSKA (reference sequence). CDR3 DNA, as far as it was read: TGCAGTGCTAGAGATAGAAGGCGGCCCATGAACACTGAA. Translation gives CSARDRRRPMNTE. The CDR3 in full is CSARDRRRPMNTEAFF.

This clone was counted only a few times. The CDR3 goes on 3 residues after the read ends, and that part is filled in from the germline J gene. This rearrangement joins TRBV5-5 to TRBJ2-7, with 7 bases lining up with TRBD2. V gave up 5 bases and J gave up 1 base; unmatched junction bases: 3. Per germline, CDR1 SGHKS and CDR2 YYEKEE (reference sequence). CDR3 length: 13 residues. The CDR3 protein is CASRLAASYEQYF. The CDR3 bases that were read are TGTGCCAGCAGGCTAGCGGCGTCCTACGAG.

Many counts were recorded for this clone. The read ends 3 residues shy of where the CDR3 ends; the end is completed using the germline J gene. This chain links TRBV9 with TRBJ2-5; 14 bases map to TRBD2. The length of the CDR3 is 18 residues. V was clipped by 4 bases and J by 5 bases; unmatched bases: 13. CDR1 is SGDLS, CDR2 YYNGEE, per germline. This CDR3 is CASSKRLAGGPSSETQYF. CDR3 DNA (partial): TGTGCCAGCAGCAAACGACTAGCGGGAGGGCCCTCCAGTGAGACC.

In its sample, this clone was seen many times. The CDR3 end is not reached by the read, which stops 3 residues before it; the germline J gene fills it in. J is TRBJ2-1 and V is TRBV7-2; D call uncertain. The CDR3 has 15 residues. Trimming removed 1 base at V and 6 bases at J, with 13 bases between. Germline-derived CDR1 and CDR2 are SGHTA and FQGNSA. The CDR3 is CASSLGSERGNEQFF. The sequenced part of the CDR3 DNA is TGTGCCAGCAGCTTAGGGTCGGAGCGAGGCAATGAG.

This clone was seen at least ten times. Sequencing ends 3 residues short of the CDR3 end; the germline J gene provides the rest. The chain carries TRBV15 and TRBJ2-7; 7 nucleotides match TRBD2. V trimming: 5 bases; J trimming: 4 bases; junction bases outside the gene matches: 11. The germline CDR1 and CDR2 sequences are LNHNV and YYDKDF (reference sequence). The CDR3 is 15 amino acids. CDR3 in amino acids: CATSQGAGAGYEQYF. The DNA read from the CDR3 is TGTGCCACCAGCCAAGGGGCGGGAGCGGGGTACGAG.

This clone showed up just a few times. The read ends 3 residues shy of where the CDR3 ends; the end is completed using the germline J gene. The J gene is TRBJ1-3, the V gene TRBV2; 7 bases align to TRBD1. J gave up 0 bases and V 6 bases, and 11 bases lay outside the gene matches. This CDR3 region has 17 residues. From germline, CDR1 is SNHLY and CDR2 FYNNEI. CDR3: CASSPEDRPSSGNTIYF. CDR3 DNA, as far as it was read: TGTGCCAGCAGCCCTGAGGACAGGCCTAGCTCTGGAAACACC.